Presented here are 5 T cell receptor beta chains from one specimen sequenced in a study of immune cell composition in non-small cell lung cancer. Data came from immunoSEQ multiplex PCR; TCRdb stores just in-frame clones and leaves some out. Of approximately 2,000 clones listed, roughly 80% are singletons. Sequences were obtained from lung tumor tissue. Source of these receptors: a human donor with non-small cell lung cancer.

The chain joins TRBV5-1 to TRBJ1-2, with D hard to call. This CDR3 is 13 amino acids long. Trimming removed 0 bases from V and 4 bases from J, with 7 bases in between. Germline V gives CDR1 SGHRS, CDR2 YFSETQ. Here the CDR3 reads CASSLEGSYGYTF. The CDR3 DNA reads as TGCGCCAGCAGCTTGGAAGGGAGCTATGGCTACACCTTC.

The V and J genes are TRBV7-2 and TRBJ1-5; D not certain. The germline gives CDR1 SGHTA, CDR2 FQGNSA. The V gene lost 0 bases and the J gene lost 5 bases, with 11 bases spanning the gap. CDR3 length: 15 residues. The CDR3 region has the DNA TGTGCCAGCAGCTTAGCCGTGCGTTACGATCAGCCCCAGCATTTT. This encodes CASSLAVRYDQPQHF. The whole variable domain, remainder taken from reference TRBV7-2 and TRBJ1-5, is GAGVSQSPSNKVTEKGKDVELRCDPISGHTALYWYRQSLGQGLEFLIYFQGNSAPDKSGLPSDRFSAERTGGSVSTLTIQRTQQEDSAVYLCASSLAVRYDQPQHFGDGTRLSIL.

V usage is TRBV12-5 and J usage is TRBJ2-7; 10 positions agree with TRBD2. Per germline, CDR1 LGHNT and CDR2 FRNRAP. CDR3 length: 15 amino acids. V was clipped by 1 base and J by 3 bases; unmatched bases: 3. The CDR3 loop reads CASGLGGLAVYEQYF. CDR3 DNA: TGTGCTAGTGGTTTGGGCGGACTAGCGGTCTACGAGCAGTACTTC.

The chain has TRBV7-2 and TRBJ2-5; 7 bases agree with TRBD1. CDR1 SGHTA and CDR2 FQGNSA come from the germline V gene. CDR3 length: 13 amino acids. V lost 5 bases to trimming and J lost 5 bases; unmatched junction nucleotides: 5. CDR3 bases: TGTGCCAGCAGCCTACAGGGGTCCGAGACCCAGTACTTC. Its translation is CASSLQGSETQYF.

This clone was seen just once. The DNA for the CDR3 is TGTGCCAGCAGTGAAGCGCTGGAGAACTATGGCTACACCTTC. It is translated as CASSEALENYGYTF. The chain carries TRBV6-1 and TRBJ1-2; no clear D. The length of the CDR3 is 14 residues. CDR1 is MNHNS, CDR2 SASEGT, per germline. Trimming left V 0 bases short and J 2 bases short, with 7 bases between.